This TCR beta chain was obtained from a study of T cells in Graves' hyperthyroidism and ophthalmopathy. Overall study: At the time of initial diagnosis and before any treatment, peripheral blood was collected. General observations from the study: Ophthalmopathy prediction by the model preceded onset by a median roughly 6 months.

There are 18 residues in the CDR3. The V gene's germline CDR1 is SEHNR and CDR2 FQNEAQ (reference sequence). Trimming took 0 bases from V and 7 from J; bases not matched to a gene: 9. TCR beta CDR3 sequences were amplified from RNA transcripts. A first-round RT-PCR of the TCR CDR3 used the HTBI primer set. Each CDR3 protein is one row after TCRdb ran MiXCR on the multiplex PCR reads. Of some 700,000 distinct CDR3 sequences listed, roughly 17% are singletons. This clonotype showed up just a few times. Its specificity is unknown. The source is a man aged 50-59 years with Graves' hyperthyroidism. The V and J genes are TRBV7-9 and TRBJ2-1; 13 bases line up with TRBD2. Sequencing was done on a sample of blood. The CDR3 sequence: CASSLARLAGGYGNEQFF. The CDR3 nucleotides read TGTGCCAGCAGCTTAGCAAGACTAGCGGGAGGATATGGTAATGAGCAGTTCTTC.